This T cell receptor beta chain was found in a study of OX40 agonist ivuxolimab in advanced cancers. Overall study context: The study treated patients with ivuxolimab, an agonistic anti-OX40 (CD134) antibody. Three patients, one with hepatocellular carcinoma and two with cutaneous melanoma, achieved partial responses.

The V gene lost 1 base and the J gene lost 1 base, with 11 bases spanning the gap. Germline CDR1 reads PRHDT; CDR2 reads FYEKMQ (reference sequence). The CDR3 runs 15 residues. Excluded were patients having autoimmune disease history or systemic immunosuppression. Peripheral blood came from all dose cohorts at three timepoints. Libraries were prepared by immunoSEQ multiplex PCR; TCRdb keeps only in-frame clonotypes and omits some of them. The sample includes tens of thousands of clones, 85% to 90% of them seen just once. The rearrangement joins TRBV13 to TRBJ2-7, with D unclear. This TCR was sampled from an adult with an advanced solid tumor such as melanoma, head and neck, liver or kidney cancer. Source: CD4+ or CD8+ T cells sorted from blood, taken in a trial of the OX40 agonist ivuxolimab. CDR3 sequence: CASSLDPTLSYEQYF. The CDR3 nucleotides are TGTGCCAGCAGCTTAGATCCGACACTTTCCTACGAGCAGTACTTC.